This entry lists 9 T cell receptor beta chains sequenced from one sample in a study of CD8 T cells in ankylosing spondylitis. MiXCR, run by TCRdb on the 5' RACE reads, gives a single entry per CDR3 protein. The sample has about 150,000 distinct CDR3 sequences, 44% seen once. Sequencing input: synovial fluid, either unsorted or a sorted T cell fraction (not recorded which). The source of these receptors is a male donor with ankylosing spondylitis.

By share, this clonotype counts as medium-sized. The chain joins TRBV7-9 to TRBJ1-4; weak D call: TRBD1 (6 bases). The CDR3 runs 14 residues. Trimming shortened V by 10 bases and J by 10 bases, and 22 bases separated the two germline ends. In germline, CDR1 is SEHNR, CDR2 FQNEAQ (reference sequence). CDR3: CATSSPQGYGKLFF. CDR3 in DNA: TGTGCCACCTCTAGCCCTCAGGGGTACGGAAAACTGTTTTTT.

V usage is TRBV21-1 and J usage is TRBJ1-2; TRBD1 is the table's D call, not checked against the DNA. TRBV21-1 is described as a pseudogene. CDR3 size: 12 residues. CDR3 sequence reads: CASDRQGGGYTF. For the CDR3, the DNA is TGTGCCAGCGACAGGCAGGGGGGTGGCTACACCTTC.

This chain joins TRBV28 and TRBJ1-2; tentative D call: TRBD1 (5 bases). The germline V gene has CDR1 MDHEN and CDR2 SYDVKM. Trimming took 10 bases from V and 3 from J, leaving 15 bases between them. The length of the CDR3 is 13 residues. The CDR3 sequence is CATGGGYHYGYTF. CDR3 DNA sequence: TGTGCCACCGGTGGGGGGTATCACTATGGCTACACCTTC.

CDR3 region: CASSQDHPNEQFF. CDR3 nucleotides: TGTGCCAGCAGCCAAGACCATCCGAATGAGCAGTTCTTC. V and J are TRBV4-2 and TRBJ2-1; no firm D call. CDR1 LGHNA and CDR2 YNFKEQ come from the germline V gene. The ends were cut back, 0 bases at V and 7 bases at J, with 7 bases in the middle. The CDR3 covers 13 residues.

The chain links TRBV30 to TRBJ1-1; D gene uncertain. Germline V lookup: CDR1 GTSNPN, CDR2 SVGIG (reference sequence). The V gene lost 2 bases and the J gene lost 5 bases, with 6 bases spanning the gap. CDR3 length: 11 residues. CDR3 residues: CAWSWGTEAFF. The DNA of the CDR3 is TGTGCCTGGAGTTGGGGAACTGAAGCTTTCTTT.

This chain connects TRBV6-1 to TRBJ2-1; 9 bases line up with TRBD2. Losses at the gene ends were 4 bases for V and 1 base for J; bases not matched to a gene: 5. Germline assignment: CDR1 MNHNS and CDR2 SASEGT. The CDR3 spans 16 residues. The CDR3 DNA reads TGTGCCAGCAGTGGGCAGAGCGGGGGGTCCTACAATGAGCAGTTCTTC. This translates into CASSGQSGGSYNEQFF.

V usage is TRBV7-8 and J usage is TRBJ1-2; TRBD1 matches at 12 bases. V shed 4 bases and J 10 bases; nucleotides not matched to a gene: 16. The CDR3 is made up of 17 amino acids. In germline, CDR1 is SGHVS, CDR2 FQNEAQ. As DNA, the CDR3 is TGTGCCAGCAGCTCACGGGACAGGGGGCGACATATGGCTCCCTACACCTTC. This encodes CASSSRDRGRHMAPYTF.

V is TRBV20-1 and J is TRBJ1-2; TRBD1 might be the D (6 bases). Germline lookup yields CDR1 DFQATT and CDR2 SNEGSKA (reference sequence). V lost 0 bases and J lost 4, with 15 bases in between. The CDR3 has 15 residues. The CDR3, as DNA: TGCAGTGCTAGAGATTGGGTCGACAGGAGCTATGGCTACACCTTC. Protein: CSARDWVDRSYGYTF.

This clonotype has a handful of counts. The CDR3 spells CASSYFQGAKGGYTF. The CDR3 nucleotides are TGTGCCAGCAGTTACTTCCAGGGGGCTAAGGGGGGCTACACCTTC. The rearrangement joins TRBV6-5 to TRBJ1-2; 8 bases map to TRBD1. Trimming removed 1 base from V and 8 bases from J; junction bases left unmatched: 9. Germline V gene lookup returns CDR1 MNHEY and CDR2 SVGAGI. The CDR3 is made up of 15 amino acids.